This T cell receptor (beta chain) was sequenced during a study of T cell changes during pregnancy in multiple sclerosis. Using immunoSEQ multiplex PCR, the repertoire was profiled, and TCRdb retains in-frame clones only, with some absent. This table holds 45,000 to 55,000 clones, about nine tenths found once. The CDR3 has 15 residues. V dropped 4 bases and J dropped 0; count of bases not matched to a gene: 4. Germline V gene lookup returns CDR1 SGHRS and CDR2 YFSETQ. This clonotype was obtained from a female donor in good health, enrolled as a control in a pregnancy study. The genes are TRBV5-1 and TRBJ1-3, with 7 bases fitting TRBD1. The sample was CD4+ T cells from peripheral blood mononuclear cells, taken after pregnancy. The CDR3 DNA is TGCGCCAGCAGCCTGGGGACAGCCTCTGGAAACACCATATATTTT. It is translated as CASSLGTASGNTIYF.